The clone carrying this T cell receptor beta chain was picked up many times. Its target is not known. V was pared by 4 bases and J by 6 bases, with 10 bases between. CDR3 length: 13 residues. A second PCR, run for 7 to 11 cycles, used a sample-barcoded 5' primer plus a J-beta primer mix. TCRdb analysed the 5' RACE reads with MiXCR anew, one entry per CDR3 protein. The sample holds 650,000 to 700,000 distinct CDR3 sequences; approximately 52% are singletons and the top ten take roughly 14%. These data come from a study of blood T cells in healthy people across ages. Study observations and caveats: It was found that TCR beta diversity correlated strongly with the percentage of naive T cells.

Sequencing input: blood. This TCR was sampled from a woman of 80 years or more in good health. The V call is TRBV12-3 or TRBV12-4, the J call TRBJ2-1; D unresolved. This CDR3 reads CASSWAESNEQFF. In DNA, the CDR3 is TGTGCCAGCAGTTGGGCGGAGAGCAATGAGCAGTTCTTC.